This T cell receptor beta chain emerged from a study of identical twins. TCRdb analysed the 5' RACE reads with MiXCR anew, one entry per CDR3 protein. The data hold 350,000 to 450,000 distinct CDR3 sequences, with roughly 20% observed a single time. Germline V gene sequence: CDR1 SGHVS, CDR2 FQNEAQ. V was pared by 2 bases and J by 5 bases, with 12 bases between. The CDR3 length is 14 residues. This TCR was sampled from a man aged 50-59 years in good health. The V gene is TRBV7-8, the J gene TRBJ2-5, with a tentative D call TRBD2 (5 bases). Sequenced: naive T cells sorted from blood. The CDR3 sequence: CASSLSAGGETQYF. The CDR3, as DNA: TGTGCCAGCAGCTTATCGGCGGGCGGGGAGACCCAGTACTTC.